Listed below are T cell receptor beta chains from one sample, sequenced in a study of blood T cells in healthy people across ages. TCRdb processed the 5' RACE reads anew with MiXCR; each CDR3 protein has one entry. The top ten clones hold less than 20% of a sample with about 570,000 distinct CDR3 sequences, roughly a quarter of them seen once. Sequenced input: blood. Every receptor here comes from a woman in her sixties or seventies in good health. Both conserved end residues are part of each CDR3. D genes are given only for firm matches. Size values are once, few and many counts, or a class for expanded clones, and some rows have none.

d_gene	abundance	j_gene	v_gene	CDR3nt	CDR3aa
TRBD2	.	TRBJ2-5	TRBV7-6	TGTGCCAGCAGCTTACTGGAGTTGGAGCGGGGGGGCTTATCGTGGGAGACCCAGTACTTC	CASSLLELERGGLSWETQYF
.	.	TRBJ1-2	TRBV6-5	TGTGCCAGCAGTTCAGGGATTGGCTACACCTTC	CASSSGIGYTF
.	.	TRBJ2-1	TRBV29-1	TGCAGCGTGGGACAAACCCTCCACAATGAGCAGTTCTTC	CSVGQTLHNEQFF
TRBD2	.	TRBJ2-7	TRBV6-2/TRBV6-3	TGTGCCAGCGGGGGGGAACGACCACTCTACGAGCAGTACTTC	CASGGERPLYEQYF
.	.	TRBJ2-7	TRBV6-5	TGTGCCAGCAGCCCCGAACCTGGGGGTTACGAGCAGTACTTC	CASSPEPGGYEQYF
.	once	TRBJ1-5	TRBV10-3	TGTGCCATCGCCGAGGGCAATCAGCCCCAGCATTTT	CAIAEGNQPQHF
TRBD1	few	TRBJ2-2	TRBV7-2	TGTGCCAGCAGCCCTGACAGGGCCAACACCGGGGAGCTGTTTTTT	CASSPDRANTGELFF
TRBD1	few	TRBJ2-7	TRBV29-1	TGCAGCGCCTCGGACAGGGGGCACGAGCAGTACTTC	CSASDRGHEQYF
.	few	TRBJ2-7	TRBV6-2/TRBV6-3	TGTGCCAGCAGTACGGACGTTCCGAAGTACTTC	CASSTDVPKYF
.	few	TRBJ2-1	TRBV6-5	TGTGCCAGCAGTCCTCCCGGCTTGAATGAGCAGTTCTTC	CASSPPGLNEQFF
TRBD2	.	TRBJ2-1	TRBV15	TGTGCCACCAGGAGCGGGGGGGGGTACAATGAGCAGTTCTTC	CATRSGGGYNEQFF
.	.	TRBJ2-5	TRBV11-2	TGTGCCAGCAGCTTACAACACCGGCAGGGGAAAGAGACCCAGTACTTC	CASSLQHRQGKETQYF
.	many	TRBJ1-2	TRBV11-1	TGTGCCAGCAGCCCCGGCCGGGCCTATGGCTACACCTTC	CASSPGRAYGYTF
.	.	TRBJ2-3	TRBV12-3/TRBV12-4	TGTGCCAGCAGTTCAGGGTCCGGGGCAGATACGCAGTATTTT	CASSSGSGADTQYF
.	.	TRBJ1-2	TRBV4-3	TGCGCCAGCAGCCAATTAGAGAGGGACTATGGCTACACCTTC	CASSQLERDYGYTF
TRBD1	.	TRBJ1-4	TRBV5-1	TGCGCCAGCAGCGACGGACAGGGGGGGGAAAAACTGTTTTTT	CASSDGQGGEKLFF
.	.	TRBJ2-5	TRBV7-9	TGTGCCAGCAGCGTACTTAGGGGGGCCGGCCAAGAGACCCAGTACTTC	CASSVLRGAGQETQYF
.	.	TRBJ1-1	TRBV12-3/TRBV12-4	TGTGCCAGCAGTCTGGGCGCGAGTAACACTGAAGCTTTCTTT	CASSLGASNTEAFF
TRBD2	.	TRBJ2-5	TRBV4-3	TGCGCCAGCAGCCAAGATAGATCGCGGGGGGGCCTGGGAAAAGAGACCCAGTACTTC	CASSQDRSRGGLGKETQYF
.	.	TRBJ2-3	TRBV6-6	TGTGCCAGCTCCCATGGGGGGAGACGACTCACAGATACGCAGTATTTT	CASSHGGRRLTDTQYF
.	.	TRBJ1-1	TRBV3-1	TGTGCCAGCAGCCACAACTCACGAATAGGACCCGAAGCTTTCTTT	CASSHNSRIGPEAFF
TRBD1	.	TRBJ2-1	TRBV27	TGTGCCAACTCCGACCCGGGACAGGGTAACGAGCAGTTCTTC	CANSDPGQGNEQFF
.	many	TRBJ2-5	TRBV29-1	TGCAGCGTTGACCAGTCACAAGAGACCCAGTACTTC	CSVDQSQETQYF
TRBD1	.	TRBJ1-3	TRBV7-2	TGTGCCAGCAGATTCACAGGGGCCAACACCATATATTTT	CASRFTGANTIYF
.	few	TRBJ2-5	TRBV19	TGTGCCAGTAGTATAGATCGGGTGACGTGGGAGACCCAGTACTTC	CASSIDRVTWETQYF
.	few	TRBJ1-3	TRBV5-1	TGCGCCAGCAGCGAGACACCGAGCTCTGGAAACACCATATATTTT	CASSETPSSGNTIYF
.	.	TRBJ1-2	TRBV13	TGTGCCAGCAGCTCCTGGGAAGGCGGCTACACCTTC	CASSSWEGGYTF
.	.	TRBJ2-1	TRBV24-1	TGTGCCACCAGTGACCCCTCCTACAATGAGCGGTTCTTC	CATSDPSYNERFF
.	few	TRBJ1-1	TRBV20-1	TGCAGTGCTAGTAGGGGGATAACAATGAACACTGAAGCTTTCTTT	CSASRGITMNTEAFF
TRBD1	.	TRBJ1-2	TRBV7-2	TGTGCCAGCAGCATACAGGGGGGGTCCTATGGCTACACCTTC	CASSIQGGSYGYTF
TRBD1	.	TRBJ1-1	TRBV4-1	TGCGCCAGCAGCCAAACAGGGGCTAACACTGAAGCTTTCTTT	CASSQTGANTEAFF
TRBD2	.	TRBJ2-5	TRBV7-2	TGTGCCAGCAGCTTAGGGCGTCTAGCGGGGACCTTTCAAGAGACCCAGTACTTC	CASSLGRLAGTFQETQYF
.	few	TRBJ1-1	TRBV12-3/TRBV12-4	TGTGCCAGCAGCCAAGGGTTCGGGGTATCTGAAGCTTTCTTT	CASSQGFGVSEAFF
.	few	TRBJ1-2	TRBV24-1	TGTGCCACCAGTGATCCGGCGGTAGCCAGGGTCTATGGCTACACCTTC	CATSDPAVARVYGYTF
.	.	TRBJ1-2	TRBV7-9	TGTGCCAGCAGCGATCAGGGAATAGGAGAAGATGGCTACACCTTC	CASSDQGIGEDGYTF
TRBD1	.	TRBJ2-3	TRBV7-2	TGTGCCAACAGCTTAGGACCGAGGGGGCAAGAGGATACGCAGTATTTT	CANSLGPRGQEDTQYF
.	.	TRBJ2-3	TRBV24-1	TGTGCCACCAGTGGAAGGGGTCTGGGAGATACGCAGTATTTT	CATSGRGLGDTQYF